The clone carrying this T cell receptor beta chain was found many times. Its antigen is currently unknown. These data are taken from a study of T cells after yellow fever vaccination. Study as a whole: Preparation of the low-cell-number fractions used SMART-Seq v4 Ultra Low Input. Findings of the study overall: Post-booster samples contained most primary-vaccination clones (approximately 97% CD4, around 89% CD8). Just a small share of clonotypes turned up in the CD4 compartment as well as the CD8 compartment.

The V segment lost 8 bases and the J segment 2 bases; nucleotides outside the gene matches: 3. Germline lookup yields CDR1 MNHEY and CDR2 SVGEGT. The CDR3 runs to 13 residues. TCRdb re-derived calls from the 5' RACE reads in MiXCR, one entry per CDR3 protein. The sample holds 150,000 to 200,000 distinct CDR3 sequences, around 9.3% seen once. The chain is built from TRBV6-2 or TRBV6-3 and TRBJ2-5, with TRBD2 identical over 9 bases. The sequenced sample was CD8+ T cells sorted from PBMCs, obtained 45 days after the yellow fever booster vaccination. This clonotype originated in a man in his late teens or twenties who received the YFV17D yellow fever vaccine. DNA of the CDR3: TGTGCCAGCGGCGGGGGGGAGCAAGAGACCCAGTACTTC. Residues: CASGGGEQETQYF.